This is a list of T cell receptor beta chains from one sample in a study of blood T cells in healthy people across ages. Using its own MiXCR run on the 5' RACE reads, TCRdb lists one record per CDR3 protein. Of approximately 1.5 million distinct CDR3 sequences in the sample, about 35% are singletons; the top ten hold 10% to 12%. Sequenced: blood. All receptors come from a woman aged 25 to 39 in good health. CDR3s include the opening cysteine and the closing phenylalanine or tryptophan. A D gene is named only where the DNA matches it firmly. Some rows have no size entry. The others give once, few or many, or a class for an expanded clone.

V: TRBV29-1
length: 14
size: many
J: TRBJ2-4
D: -
DNA: TGCAGTGCCACCGGTGGGTTAGCCAAAAACATTCAGTACTTC
CDR3: CSATGGLAKNIQYF

V: TRBV6-5
length: 17
size: few
J: TRBJ2-1
D: TRBD2
DNA: TGTGCCAGCAGTTACGCTGGACTAGCGGGGATCCCCAATGAGCAGTTCTTC
CDR3: CASSYAGLAGIPNEQFF

V: TRBV20-1
length: 14
size: few
J: TRBJ2-5
D: -
DNA: TGCAGTGCTAGGCTCCCCTTAGGAGTTGAGACCCAGTACTTC
CDR3: CSARLPLGVETQYF

V: TRBV9
length: 15
size: -
J: TRBJ2-5
D: TRBD1
DNA: TGTGCCAGCAGCGTAGGGGACAGGGGGCGAGAGACCCAGTACTTC
CDR3: CASSVGDRGRETQYF

V: TRBV9
length: 16
size: few
J: TRBJ2-7
D: -
DNA: TGTGCCAGCAGCGTAGGGGCCTACGCCTCTACCTACGAGCAGTACTTC
CDR3: CASSVGAYASTYEQYF

V: TRBV6-1
length: 14
size: -
J: TRBJ2-3
D: TRBD2
DNA: TGTGCCAGCAGTGAGCGGGGGGGCCCAGATACGCAGTATTTT
CDR3: CASSERGGPDTQYF

V: TRBV4-1
length: 16
size: -
J: TRBJ2-7
D: TRBD2
DNA: TGCGCCAGCAGCCACCCGACTAGCGGGCATTCCTACGAGCAGTACTTC
CDR3: CASSHPTSGHSYEQYF

V: TRBV7-9
length: 16
size: -
J: TRBJ1-5
D: TRBD1
DNA: TGTGCCAGCAGCTTTGGACAGGGGGATAGCAATCAGCCCCAGCATTTT
CDR3: CASSFGQGDSNQPQHF

V: TRBV28
length: 15
size: -
J: TRBJ2-1
D: -
DNA: TGTGCCAGCAGTTCCCCGGACGGGATCTACAATGAGCAGTTCTTC
CDR3: CASSSPDGIYNEQFF

V: TRBV6-5
length: 11
size: few
J: TRBJ2-7
D: TRBD2
DNA: TGTGCCAGCGTGGGGGGGTTCGGGCAGTACTTC
CDR3: CASVGGFGQYF

V: TRBV21-1
length: 16
size: few
J: TRBJ2-5
D: -
DNA: TGTGCCAGCAGCGCCCGACCCGGGACGGGAGATGATGCCCAGTACTTC
CDR3: CASSARPGTGDDAQYF

V: TRBV7-3
length: 13
size: -
J: TRBJ2-3
D: TRBD1
DNA: TGTGCCAGCAGAGGACAGGGGGAAGATACGCAGTATTTT
CDR3: CASRGQGEDTQYF